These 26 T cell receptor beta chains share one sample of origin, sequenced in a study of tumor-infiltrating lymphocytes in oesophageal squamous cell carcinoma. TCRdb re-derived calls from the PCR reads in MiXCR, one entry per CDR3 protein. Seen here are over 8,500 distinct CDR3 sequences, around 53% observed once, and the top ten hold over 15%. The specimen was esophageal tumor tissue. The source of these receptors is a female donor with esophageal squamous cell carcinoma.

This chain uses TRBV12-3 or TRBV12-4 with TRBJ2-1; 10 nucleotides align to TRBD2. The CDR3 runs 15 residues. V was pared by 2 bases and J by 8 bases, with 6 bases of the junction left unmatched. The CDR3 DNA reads TGTGCCAGCAGTTTACAAGCGGGAGGGCCGTATGAGCAGTTCTTC. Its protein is CASSLQAGGPYEQFF.

The CDR3 DNA is TGTGCCAGCAGCCCCTTTAGGCGGGAGGTGGAGCAGTTCTTC. Its translation is CASSPFRREVEQFF. The chain combines TRBV7-2 with TRBJ2-1, with 8 bases fitting TRBD2. With V trimmed by 5 bases and J by 10 bases, 10 bases remained unmatched. The germline gives CDR1 SGHTA, CDR2 FQGNSA. The CDR3 length is 14 residues.

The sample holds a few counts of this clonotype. In nucleotides, the CDR3 is TGTGCCAGCAGCTTGGGGGAAGGGATCGGGTTTACGCAGTATTTT. This sequence encodes CASSLGEGIGFTQYF. The chain links TRBV7-2 to TRBJ1-1, with D perhaps matching TRBD1 or TRBD2 (5 bases each). The better agreement between TRBJ2-3 and the DNA end casts doubt on the J call. CDR3 size: 15 residues. Germline CDR1 is SGHTA and CDR2 is FQGNSA.

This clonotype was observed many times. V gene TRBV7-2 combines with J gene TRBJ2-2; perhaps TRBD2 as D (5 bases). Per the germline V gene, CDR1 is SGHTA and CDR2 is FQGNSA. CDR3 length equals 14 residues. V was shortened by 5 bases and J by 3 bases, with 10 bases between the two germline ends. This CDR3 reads CASSRLAYTGELFF. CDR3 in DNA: TGTGCCAGCAGCCGATTAGCGTACACCGGGGAGCTGTTTTTT.

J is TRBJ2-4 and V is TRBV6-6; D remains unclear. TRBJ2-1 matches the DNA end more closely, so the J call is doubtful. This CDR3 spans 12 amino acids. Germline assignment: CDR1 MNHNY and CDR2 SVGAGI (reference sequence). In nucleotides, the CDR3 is TGTGCCAGCAGTTACTTATTTGATGAGCAGTTCTTC. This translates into CASSYLFDEQFF.

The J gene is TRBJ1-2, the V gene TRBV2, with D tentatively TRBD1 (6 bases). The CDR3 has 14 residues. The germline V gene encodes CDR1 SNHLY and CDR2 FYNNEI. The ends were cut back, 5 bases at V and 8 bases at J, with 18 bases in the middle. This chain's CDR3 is CASSSQGTLYGYTF. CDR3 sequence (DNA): TGTGCCAGCAGTTCCCAGGGGACTCTATACGGCTACACCTTC.

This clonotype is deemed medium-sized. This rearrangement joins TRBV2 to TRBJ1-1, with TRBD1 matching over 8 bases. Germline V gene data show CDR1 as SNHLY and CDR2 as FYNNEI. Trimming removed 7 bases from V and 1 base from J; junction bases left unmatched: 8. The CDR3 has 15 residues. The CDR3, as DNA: TGTGCCAGCAAGACCGACAGGGGATGGAACACTGAAGCTTTCTTT. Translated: CASKTDRGWNTEAFF.

This chain's CDR3 is CAISESPGEQYEQYF. CDR3 DNA sequence: TGTGCCATCAGTGAGTCTCCGGGCGAGCAGTACGAGCAGTACTTC. V and J are TRBV10-3 and TRBJ2-4; D gene ambiguous. The J call may be wrong; the DNA end is better matched by TRBJ2-7. This CDR3 region has 15 residues. Germline V gene lookup returns CDR1 ENHRY and CDR2 SYGVKD.

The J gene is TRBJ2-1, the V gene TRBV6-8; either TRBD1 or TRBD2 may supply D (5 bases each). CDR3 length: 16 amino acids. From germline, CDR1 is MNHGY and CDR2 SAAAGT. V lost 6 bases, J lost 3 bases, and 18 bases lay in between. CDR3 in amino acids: CASRKDRDPSYNEQFF. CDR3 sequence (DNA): TGTGCCAGCAGAAAAGACCGGGACCCTAGCTACAATGAGCAGTTCTTC.

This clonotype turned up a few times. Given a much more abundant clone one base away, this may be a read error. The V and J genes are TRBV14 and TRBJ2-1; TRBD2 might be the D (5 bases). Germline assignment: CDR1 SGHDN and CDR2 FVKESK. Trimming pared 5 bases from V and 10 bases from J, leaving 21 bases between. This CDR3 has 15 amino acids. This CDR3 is CASSNIEGLFYEQFF. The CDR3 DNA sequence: TGTGCCAGCAGCAACATAGAGGGTTTGTTCTACGAGCAGTTCTTC.

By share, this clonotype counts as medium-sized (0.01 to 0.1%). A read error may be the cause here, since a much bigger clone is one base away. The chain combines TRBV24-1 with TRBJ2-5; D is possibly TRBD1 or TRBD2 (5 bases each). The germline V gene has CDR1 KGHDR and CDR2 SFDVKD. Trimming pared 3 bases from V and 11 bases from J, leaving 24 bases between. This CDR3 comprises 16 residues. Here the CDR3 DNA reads TGTGCCACCAGTGATCCCCGGGACGGAATCTACAATGAGCAGTACTTC. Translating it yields CATSDPRDGIYNEQYF.

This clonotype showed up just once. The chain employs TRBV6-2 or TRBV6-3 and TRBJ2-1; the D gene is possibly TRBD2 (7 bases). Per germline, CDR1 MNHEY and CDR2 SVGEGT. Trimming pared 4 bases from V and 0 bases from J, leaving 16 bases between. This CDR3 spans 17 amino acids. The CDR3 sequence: CASSSSGEGGSYNEQFF. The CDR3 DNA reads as TGTGCCAGCAGTTCCTCTGGGGAGGGGGGCTCCTACAATGAGCAGTTCTTC.

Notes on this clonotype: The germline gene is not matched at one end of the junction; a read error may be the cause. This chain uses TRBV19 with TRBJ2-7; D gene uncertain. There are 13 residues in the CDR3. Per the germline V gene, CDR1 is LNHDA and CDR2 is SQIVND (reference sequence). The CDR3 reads CASSLTPGSPLHF. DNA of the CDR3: TGTGCCAGTAGTCTGACCCCAGGTTCACCCCTCCACTTC.

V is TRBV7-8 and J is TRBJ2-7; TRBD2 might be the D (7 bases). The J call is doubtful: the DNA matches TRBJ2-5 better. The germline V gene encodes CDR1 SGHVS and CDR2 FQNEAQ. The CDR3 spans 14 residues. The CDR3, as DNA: TGTGCCAGCAGCCTCAGGGAGGGAGGGGGGACCCAGTACTTC. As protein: CASSLREGGGTQYF.

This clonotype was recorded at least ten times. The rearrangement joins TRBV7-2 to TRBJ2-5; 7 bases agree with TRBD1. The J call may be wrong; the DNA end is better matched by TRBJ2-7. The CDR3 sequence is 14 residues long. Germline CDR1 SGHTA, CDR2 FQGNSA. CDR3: CASSTDRQSYEQYF. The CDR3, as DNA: TGTGCCAGCAGCACGGACAGGCAATCCTACGAGCAGTACTTC.

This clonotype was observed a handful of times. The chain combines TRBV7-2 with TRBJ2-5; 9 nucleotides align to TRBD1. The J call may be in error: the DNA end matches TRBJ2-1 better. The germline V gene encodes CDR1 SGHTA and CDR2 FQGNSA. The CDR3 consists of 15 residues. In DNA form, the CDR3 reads TGTGCCAGCAGCACCGACAGGGGGTTTTACAATGAGCAGTTCTTC. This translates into CASSTDRGFYNEQFF.

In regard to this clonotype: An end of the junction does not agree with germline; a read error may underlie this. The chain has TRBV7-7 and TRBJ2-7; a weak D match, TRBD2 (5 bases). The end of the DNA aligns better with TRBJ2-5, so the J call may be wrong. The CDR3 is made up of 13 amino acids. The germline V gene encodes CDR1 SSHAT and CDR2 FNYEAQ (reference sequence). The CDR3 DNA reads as TGTGCTAGCAGCTTAACCCGAGGGGAGACCCAGTACTTC. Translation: CASSLTRGETQYF.

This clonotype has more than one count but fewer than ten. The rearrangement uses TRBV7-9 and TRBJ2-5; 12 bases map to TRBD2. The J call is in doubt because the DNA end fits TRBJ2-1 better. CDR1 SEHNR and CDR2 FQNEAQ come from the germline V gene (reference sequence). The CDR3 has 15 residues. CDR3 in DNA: TGTGCCAGCAGGACTAGCGGGGGATCCTACAATGAGCAGTTCTTC. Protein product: CASRTSGGSYNEQFF.

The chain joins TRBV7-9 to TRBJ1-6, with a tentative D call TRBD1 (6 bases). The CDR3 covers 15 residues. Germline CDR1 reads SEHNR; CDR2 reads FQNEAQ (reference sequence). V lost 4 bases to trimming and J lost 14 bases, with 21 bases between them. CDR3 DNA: TGTGCCAGCAGCTCAACGGGGGGGCAAATCCTGGCCCTCCACTTT. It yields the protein CASSSTGGQILALHF.

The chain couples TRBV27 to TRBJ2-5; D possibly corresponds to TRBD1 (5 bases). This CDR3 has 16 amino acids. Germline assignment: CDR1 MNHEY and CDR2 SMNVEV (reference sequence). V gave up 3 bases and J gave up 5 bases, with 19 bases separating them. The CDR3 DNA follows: TGTGCCAGCAGTTTTCTCGGAACAGGACCAGGGGAGACCCAGTACTTC. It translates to CASSFLGTGPGETQYF.

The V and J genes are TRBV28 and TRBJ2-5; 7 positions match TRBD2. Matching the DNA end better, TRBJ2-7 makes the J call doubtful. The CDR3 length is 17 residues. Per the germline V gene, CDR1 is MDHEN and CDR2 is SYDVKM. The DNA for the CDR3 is TGTGCCAGCAGTTGGCCGTGGGCGGGAGAGACTCGGGGCGAGCAGTACTTC. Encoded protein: CASSWPWAGETRGEQYF.

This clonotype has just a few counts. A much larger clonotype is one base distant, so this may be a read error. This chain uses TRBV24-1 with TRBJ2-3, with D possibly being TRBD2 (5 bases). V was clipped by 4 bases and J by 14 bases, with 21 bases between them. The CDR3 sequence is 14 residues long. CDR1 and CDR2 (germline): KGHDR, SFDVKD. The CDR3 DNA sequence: TGTGCCACCAGTGAAAAAGGCCGCGCATGGGAGCTGTATTTT. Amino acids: CATSEKGRAWELYF.

The CDR3 DNA sequence: TGTGCCAGCAGCTTAGCCCCTGAGGCACCGGGCACTGAAGCTTTCTTT. Its translation: CASSLAPEAPGTEAFF. The V gene is TRBV7-6, the J gene TRBJ1-1, with D unclear. V was pared by 0 bases and J by 4 bases, with 15 bases between. The CDR3 is 16 residues long. Germline-derived CDR1 and CDR2 are SGHVS and FNYEAQ.

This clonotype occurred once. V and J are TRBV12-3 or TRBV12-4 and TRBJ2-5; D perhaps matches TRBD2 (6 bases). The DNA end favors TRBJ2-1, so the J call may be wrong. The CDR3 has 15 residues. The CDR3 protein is CASSPGAGTYNEQFF. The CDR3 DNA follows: TGTGCCAGCAGCCCCGGTGCGGGGACCTACAATGAGCAGTTCTTC.

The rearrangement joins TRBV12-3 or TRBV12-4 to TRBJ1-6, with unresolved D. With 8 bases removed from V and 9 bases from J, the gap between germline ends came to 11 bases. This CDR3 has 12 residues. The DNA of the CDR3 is TGTGCCAGCGGAACTAAAGGTTCACCCCTCCACTTT. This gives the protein CASGTKGSPLHF.

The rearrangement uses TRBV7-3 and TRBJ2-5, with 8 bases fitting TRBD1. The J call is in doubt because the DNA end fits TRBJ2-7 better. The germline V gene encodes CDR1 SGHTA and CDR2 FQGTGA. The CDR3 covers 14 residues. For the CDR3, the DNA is TGTGCCAGCAGCTCCGGACAGGGATCCTACGAGCAGTACTTC. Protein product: CASSSGQGSYEQYF.